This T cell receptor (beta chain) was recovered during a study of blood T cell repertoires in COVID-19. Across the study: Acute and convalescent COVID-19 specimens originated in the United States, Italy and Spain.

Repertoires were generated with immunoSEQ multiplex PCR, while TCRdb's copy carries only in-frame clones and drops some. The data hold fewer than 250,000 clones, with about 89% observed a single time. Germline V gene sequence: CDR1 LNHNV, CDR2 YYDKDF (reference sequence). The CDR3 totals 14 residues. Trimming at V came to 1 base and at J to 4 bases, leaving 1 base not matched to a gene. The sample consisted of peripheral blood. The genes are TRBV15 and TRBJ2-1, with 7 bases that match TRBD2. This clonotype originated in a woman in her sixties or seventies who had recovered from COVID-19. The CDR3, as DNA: TGTGCCACCAGCAGAGCTAGCGGTTACAATGAGCAGTTCTTC. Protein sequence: CATSRASGYNEQFF.